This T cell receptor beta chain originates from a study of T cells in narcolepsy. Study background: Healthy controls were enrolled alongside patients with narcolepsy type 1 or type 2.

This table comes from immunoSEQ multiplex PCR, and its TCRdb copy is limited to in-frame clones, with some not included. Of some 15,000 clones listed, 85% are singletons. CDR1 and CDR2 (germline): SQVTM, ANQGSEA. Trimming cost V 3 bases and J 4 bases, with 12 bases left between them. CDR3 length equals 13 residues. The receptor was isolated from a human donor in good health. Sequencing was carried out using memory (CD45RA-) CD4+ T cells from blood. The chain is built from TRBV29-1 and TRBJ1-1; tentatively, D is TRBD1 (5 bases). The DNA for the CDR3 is TGCAGCGTTGATAGGGGTTGGGGCACTGAAGCTTTCTTT. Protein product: CSVDRGWGTEAFF.